The clone carrying this T cell receptor (beta chain) was picked up a small number of times. The data stem from a study of T-cell reconstitution after alpha-beta-depleted transplantation in children. TCRbeta library construction was performed incorporating unique molecular identifiers. TCRdb re-analysed the PCR reads in MiXCR, keeping a single row per CDR3 protein. The table includes around 500,000 distinct CDR3 sequences, roughly an eighth detected once. The ends lost 10 bases at V and 2 bases at J; junction bases unmatched: 5. Germline-derived CDR1 and CDR2 are SNHLY and FYNNEI. There are 16 residues in the CDR3.

Sample: PBMCs from the stem cell graft donor, taken from the stem cell graft. The chain is built from TRBV2 and TRBJ2-6, with 13 bases matching TRBD2. The clonotype was recovered from a human donor who donated a stem cell graft to a child with combined immunodeficiency. This CDR3 is CANSGLAGTGANVLTF. Here the CDR3 DNA reads TGTGCCAACTCGGGACTAGCGGGAACTGGGGCCAACGTCCTGACTTTC.